This T cell receptor (beta chain) was retrieved from a study of shared clonotypes between healthy human individuals. Comment on this clone: The sample carries other DNA sequences with the same CDR3.

V shed 2 bases and J shed 7 bases, with 8 bases lying between them. This CDR3 contains 11 residues. CDR1 and CDR2 from the germline V gene are GTSNPN and SVGIG (reference sequence). For each subset, genomic DNA was distributed in equal portions over several immunoSEQ plates. About 28,000 T cell genomes (around 320 ng DNA) went into each PBMC replicate. Unsorted PBMC DNA was sequenced on ten immunoSEQ deep assay plates. Assay used: immunoSEQ multiplex PCR; TCRdb lists only in-frame clones, some missing. This table has hundreds of thousands of clones, roughly three quarters appearing once. V gene TRBV30 combines with J gene TRBJ1-2, with D unresolved. Sequenced sample: PBMCs. The receptor was isolated from a middle-aged woman in good health. Some clones in this sample may be carry-over from other donors' samples. In DNA form, the CDR3 reads TGTGCCTGGAGTAGAGAAGGTGGCTACACCTTC. It translates to CAWSREGGYTF.